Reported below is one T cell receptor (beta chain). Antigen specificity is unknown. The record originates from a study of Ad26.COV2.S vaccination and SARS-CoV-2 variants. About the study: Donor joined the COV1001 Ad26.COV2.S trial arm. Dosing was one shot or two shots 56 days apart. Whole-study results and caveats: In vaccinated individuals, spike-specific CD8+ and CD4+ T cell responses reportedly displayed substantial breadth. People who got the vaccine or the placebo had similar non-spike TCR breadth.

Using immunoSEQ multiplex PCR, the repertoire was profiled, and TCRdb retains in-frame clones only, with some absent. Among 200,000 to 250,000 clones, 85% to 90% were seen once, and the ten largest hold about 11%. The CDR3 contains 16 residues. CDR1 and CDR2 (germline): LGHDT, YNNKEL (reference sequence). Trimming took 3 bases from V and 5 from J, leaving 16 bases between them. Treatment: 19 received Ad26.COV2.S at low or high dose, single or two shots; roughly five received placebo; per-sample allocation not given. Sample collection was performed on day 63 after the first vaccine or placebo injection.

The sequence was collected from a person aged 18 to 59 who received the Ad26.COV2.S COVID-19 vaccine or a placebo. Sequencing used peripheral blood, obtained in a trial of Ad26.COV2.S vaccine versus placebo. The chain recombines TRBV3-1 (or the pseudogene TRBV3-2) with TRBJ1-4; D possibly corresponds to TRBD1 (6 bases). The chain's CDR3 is CASSQAGGTRNEKLFF. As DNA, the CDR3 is TGTGCCAGCAGCCAGGCGGGGGGGACACGGAATGAAAAACTGTTTTTT.